This TCR beta chain derives from a study of patients and donors after allogeneic stem cell transplantation. One entry per CDR3 protein results from TCRdb running MiXCR on the RT-PCR reads. The sample includes about 410,000 distinct CDR3 sequences, 16% of them seen just once. Per germline, CDR1 SGHRS and CDR2 YFSETQ. This CDR3 contains 14 residues. V gave up 4 bases and J gave up 5 bases; unmatched junction bases: 8. The sequenced sample was blood, either unsorted or a sorted T cell fraction (not recorded which). This TCR was recovered from a human donor who was either an allogeneic HSCT recipient or a stem cell or donor lymphocyte infusion donor (not recorded which). It is not recorded whose cells these are; they may come from a transplant donor. The J gene is TRBJ1-1, the V gene TRBV5-1; 7 bases fit TRBD1. This CDR3 is CASSLTGEVTEAFF. The DNA for the CDR3 is TGCGCCAGCAGCCTTACAGGGGAAGTTACTGAAGCTTTCTTT.